Presented here are 19 T cell receptor beta chains from one specimen sequenced in a study of T cell changes during pregnancy in multiple sclerosis. Assay used: immunoSEQ multiplex PCR; TCRdb lists only in-frame clones, some missing. The sample records 20,000 to 25,000 clones, approximately 90% being singletons. The sample here was CD4+ T cells from peripheral blood mononuclear cells, taken in the third trimester of pregnancy. The receptors were sampled from a female donor with multiple sclerosis, enrolled in a pregnancy study.

The genes are TRBV5-1 and TRBJ2-1; 8 bases are a match to TRBD1. Germline V gene sequence: CDR1 SGHRS, CDR2 YFSETQ. The CDR3 is 17 amino acids. The J segment lost 9 bases and the V segment lost 0 bases, leaving 14 bases of the junction unmatched. The CDR3 reads CASSLDSGQGGRSEQFF. The DNA for the CDR3 is TGCGCCAGCAGCTTGGATTCAGGACAGGGTGGTCGAAGTGAGCAGTTCTTC. Combining the CDR3 with reference TRBV5-1 and TRBJ2-1 gives the whole variable domain KAGVTQTPRYLIKTRGQQVTLSCSPISGHRSVSWYQQTPGQGLQFLFEYFSETQRNKGNFPGRFSGRQFSNSRSEMNVSTLELGDSALYLCASSLDSGQGGRSEQFFGPGTRLTVL.

The chain links TRBV30 to TRBJ1-1; 8 nucleotides line up with TRBD1. V lost 6 bases and J lost 2; bases outside the gene matches: 8. The CDR3 is made up of 14 amino acids. Germline CDR1 is GTSNPN and CDR2 is SVGIG (reference sequence). The CDR3 nucleotides are TGTGCCTGTGGGGGACAGGCACTAAACACTGAAGCTTTCTTT. Its translation: CACGGQALNTEAFF.

V gene TRBV5-1 combines with J gene TRBJ1-1; 10 nucleotides align to TRBD1. The germline CDR1 and CDR2 sequences are SGHRS and YFSETQ. J gave up 6 bases and V 1 base, and 6 bases lay outside the gene matches. The CDR3 extends over 15 amino acids. CDR3 in amino acids: CASSLSPGQGSEAFF. As DNA, the CDR3 is TGCGCCAGCAGCTTGTCCCCGGGACAGGGGTCTGAAGCTTTCTTT.

The CDR3 region is CAWSASYGYTF. The CDR3 region has the DNA TGTGCCTGGAGTGCCAGCTATGGCTACACCTTC. V gene TRBV30 combines with J gene TRBJ1-2; D ambiguous. Trimming took 1 base from V and 4 from J, leaving 4 bases between them. In germline, CDR1 is GTSNPN, CDR2 SVGIG (reference sequence). The CDR3 runs to 11 residues.

The chain is built from TRBV2 and TRBJ1-2; 7 positions match TRBD1. The length of the CDR3 is 13 residues. Germline lookup yields CDR1 SNHLY and CDR2 FYNNEI. Trimming removed 7 bases from V and 4 bases from J; junction bases left unmatched: 6. CDR3 bases: TGTGCCAGCAAGACAGGGCTGACCTATGGCTACACCTTC. It is translated as CASKTGLTYGYTF.

The rearrangement joins TRBV12-5 to TRBJ1-1, with D unresolved. V shed 7 bases and J shed 3 bases, with 12 bases lying between them. Per germline, CDR1 LGHNT and CDR2 FRNRAP. The CDR3 runs 13 residues. CDR3 region: CASVLGGYTEAFF. The CDR3 nucleotides are TGTGCTAGTGTCTTGGGAGGGTACACTGAAGCTTTCTTT.

V usage is TRBV11-2 and J usage is TRBJ2-1; 11 bases fit TRBD2. CDR1 and CDR2 (germline): SGHAT, FQNNGV. The CDR3 covers 17 residues. V lost 3 bases and J lost 2; bases outside the gene matches: 6. The CDR3 DNA follows: TGTGCCAGCAGCTTGCGACTAGCGGGGAGGACCTACAATGAGCAGTTCTTC. Encoded protein: CASSLRLAGRTYNEQFF. The full variable domain, its missing parts supplied by reference TRBV11-2 and TRBJ2-1, is EAGVAQSPRYKIIEKRQSVAFWCNPISGHATLYWYQQILGQGPKLLIQFQNNGVVDDSQLPKDRFSAERLKGVDSTLKIQPAKLEDSAVYLCASSLRLAGRTYNEQFFGPGTRLTVL.

The chain employs TRBV2 and TRBJ2-7; TRBD1 matches 9 bases. Per germline, CDR1 SNHLY and CDR2 FYNNEI. The CDR3 contains 14 residues. Germline trimming cut 3 bases from V and 4 bases from J; bases unmatched to any gene: 4. DNA of the CDR3: TGTGCCAGCAGTGACCAGGGACAGGGTTACGAGCAGTACTTC. Amino acid sequence: CASSDQGQGYEQYF.

This chain uses TRBV5-4 with TRBJ1-2; TRBD1 matches 7 bases. Germline CDR1 SGHNT, CDR2 YYREEE (reference sequence). V dropped 4 bases and J dropped 3; count of bases not matched to a gene: 3. This CDR3 comprises 13 residues. The CDR3 nucleotides read TGTGCCAGCAGCGCAGGACAGGACTATGGCTACACCTTC. Its translation is CASSAGQDYGYTF.

This rearrangement joins TRBV19 to TRBJ1-3; D is undetermined. The CDR3 length is 14 residues. V lost 3 bases and J lost 6, with 12 bases in between. The germline V gene encodes CDR1 LNHDA and CDR2 SQIVND (reference sequence). The CDR3 loop reads CASSISFSANTIYF. Written as DNA, the CDR3 is TGTGCCAGTAGTATTAGCTTCTCGGCAAACACCATATATTTT.

This chain uses TRBV29-1 with TRBJ1-1, with 8 bases fitting TRBD1. The CDR3 extends over 14 amino acids. The V gene end was trimmed by 5 bases and the J gene end by 4 bases; junction bases not matched to a gene: 9. Germline CDR1 SQVTM, CDR2 ANQGSEA. CDR3 amino acids: CSVSQGAGITEAFF. DNA for the CDR3: TGCAGCGTTTCCCAGGGGGCCGGTATCACTGAAGCTTTCTTT.

The rearrangement links TRBV21-1 to TRBJ1-2; the table gives TRBD1 as D, unverified against the DNA. TRBV21-1 has pseudogene status. This CDR3 is 14 amino acids long. CDR3 sequence reads: CASGSGQGGYGYTF. CDR3 in DNA: TGTGCCAGCGGTTCCGGACAGGGCGGATATGGCTACACCTTC.

The chain couples TRBV28 to TRBJ1-6, with 8 bases lining up with TRBD1. With 8 bases clipped from V and 6 bases from J, the junction kept 6 bases outside the gene matches. This CDR3 has 14 residues. From germline, CDR1 is MDHEN and CDR2 SYDVKM. This CDR3 is CASRTDRVNSPLHF. Written as DNA, the CDR3 is TGTGCCAGCCGCACGGACAGGGTTAATTCACCCCTCCACTTT.

This chain joins TRBV5-4 and TRBJ1-2; 7 nucleotides align to TRBD1. V shed 4 bases and J 2 bases; nucleotides not matched to a gene: 5. Germline V CDR1 and CDR2: SGHNT, YYREEE (reference sequence). The CDR3 is 14 amino acids. The CDR3 sequence is CASSQGTANYGYTF. In DNA form, the CDR3 reads TGTGCCAGCAGCCAAGGGACAGCGAACTATGGCTACACCTTC.

This clone appeared once. J is TRBJ1-2 and V is TRBV7-9; weak D call: TRBD1 (5 bases). This CDR3 is built from 16 residues. In germline, CDR1 is SEHNR, CDR2 FQNEAQ (reference sequence). Deletions cut 2 bases from V and 4 bases from J, with 17 bases between. Here the CDR3 reads CASSLLDISITYGYTF. Written as DNA, the CDR3 is TGTGCCAGCAGCTTACTGGACATCTCGATAACCTATGGCTACACCTTC.

The chain has TRBV7-9 and TRBJ1-2; D unclear. Germline CDR1 reads SEHNR; CDR2 reads FQNEAQ (reference sequence). V lost 1 base, J lost 3 bases, and 12 bases lay in between. The CDR3 consists of 15 residues. The CDR3 nucleotides are TGTGCCAGCAGCTTAGTTGCGGGCTACGACTATGGCTACACCTTC. This codes for CASSLVAGYDYGYTF. Full variable domain (rest looked up from reference TRBV7-9 and TRBJ1-2): DTGVSQNPRHKITKRGQNVTFRCDPISEHNRLYWYRQTLGQGPEFLTYFQNEAQLEKSRLLSDRFSAERPKGSFSTLEIQRTEQGDSAMYLCASSLVAGYDYGYTFGSGTRLTVV.

In its sample, this clone was seen once. J is TRBJ1-1 and V is TRBV6-6; TRBD1 agrees at 10 bases. Unmatched junction bases numbered 5, after V lost 5 bases and J lost 5 bases. This CDR3 is 14 amino acids long. Germline loops: CDR1 MNHNY, CDR2 SVGAGI (reference sequence). The CDR3 sequence: CASSRDRGPTEAFF. The CDR3 DNA follows: TGTGCCAGCAGTCGAGACAGGGGGCCGACTGAAGCTTTCTTT.

The chain recombines TRBV27 with TRBJ1-2, with D tentatively TRBD1 (5 bases). Germline assignment: CDR1 MNHEY and CDR2 SMNVEV (reference sequence). V lost 8 bases and J 7 bases, leaving 20 bases between the germline ends. This CDR3 is built from 14 residues. DNA for the CDR3: TGTGCCAGCGGGTTCGGGGGAGTCTCGGGTGGCTACACCTTC. Its protein is CASGFGGVSGGYTF.

V usage is TRBV7-4 and J usage is TRBJ2-7; 9 bases are shared with TRBD1. Germline V gene sequence: CDR1 SGHVT, CDR2 SQSDAQ. The CDR3 length is 19 residues. After removal of 5 bases from V and 6 bases from J, the junction contained 23 bases not matched to a gene. In DNA form, the CDR3 reads TGTGCCAGCAGCCATATGGCAAGGGCGAAGGACAGGGGTCAGGGCGAGCAGTACTTC. It specifies CASSHMARAKDRGQGEQYF.